This T cell receptor (beta chain) was recorded in a study of blood T cells in healthy people across ages (dated by TCRdb to about 2015). Some background on the complete study: In model experiments, roughly one uniquely barcoded TCR beta cDNA molecule per two T cells was captured by template switching. Age-related changes in TCR beta repertoire diversity were measured in the study by deep sequencing normalized with unique cDNA molecular identifiers. The donors were split into four age groups: young (average around 15 years), middle-aged (39), aged (over 55) and long-lived (approximately 80). To avoid experimental bias, donors of different ages were distributed randomly across sequencing lanes. The study analyzed two additional independent replicas of 1 million unique cDNA reads from the same blood draw for two donors, one aged 18 to 29 and one aged 80 or older. On the study overall, not on this receptor specifically: Observed TCR beta diversity correlated strongly with the percentage of naive T cells measured by flow cytometry. Donor CMV infection status was unknown, potentially confounding age-related changes in expanded clonotypes. As age increased, observed TCR beta diversity per million T cells dropped in a roughly linear way, and a significant reduction was already evident by age around 41. Total diversity estimates from one million sequenced T cells were considered lower bounds and underestimates. Compared with the aged group, the long-lived group had more naive CD4+ T cells, fewer expanded clones and increased TCR diversity, suggesting age selection. Because profiling used bulk unsorted PBMCs, naive and antigen-experienced compartments could not be compared conclusively.

The donors were roughly 40 Caucasian individuals from Russia, aged roughly 6 to 100 years, who were systemically healthy. Around 9.8 milliliters of peripheral blood were collected from each donor into EDTA-treated Vacutainer tubes. PBMCs were isolated by Ficoll-Paque density-gradient centrifugation, with at least 6 million obtained per sample. Trizol reagent was used to extract total RNA from PBMCs, with at least 5 micrograms per sample. For every donor, an aliquot of PBMCs went through flow cytometry to measure the percentages of naive CD45RAhigh/CD27high T cells. The library came from 5' RACE. The listed sequencing device is Illumina HiSeq 2500. A second PCR of about 7 to 12 cycles was performed with a sample-barcoded 5' primer and a J-beta primer mix. Each TCR beta cDNA molecule received a unique molecular identifier from a template-switch 5' adaptor carrying 12 random nucleotides. At least 2.5 million CDR3-containing paired-end reads were obtained from each sample. All of the RNA was converted into first-strand cDNA using the Mint cDNA synthesis kit, with a TRBC-specific oligonucleotide serving as the primer. Following uracil-DNA glycosylase treatment, all cDNA underwent a first 18-cycle PCR with the universal primers M1SS and BC2_uni_R. Per the authors' processing: Each sample was normalized by randomly selecting 1 million high-quality reads, each carrying a distinct molecular identifier. Instead of being binned into consensus sequences, reads with shared molecular identifiers were discarded. MiTCR, with a Q25 quality threshold and the strictest error-elimination algorithm, was used for CDR3 identification, clonotype clustering and error correction. A nonparametric unseen species model using Euler transformation provided a lower-bound estimate of total TCR beta diversity. TCRdb trimmed public reads at Q25 via fastp, called clones via MiXCR and kept in-frame beta chains. CDR3 protein duplicates are merged, each entry listing the most common genes and DNA. The V and J calls shown here were made by TCRdb, not taken from the authors' results. The sample table contains more than 1.4 million distinct CDR3 sequences; only one count was recorded for roughly 40% of them. Of the sample, roughly 7.9% is held by the ten largest clones.

As for this clonotype: The specificity of this receptor is unknown. No base quality information exists; no much larger clone differs at one position.

The sequence derives from a woman between 18 and 29 years old in good health. The sequencing input was blood.

CDR3 sequence: CASSQVSGFQETQYF. Read as DNA, the sequence is TGTGCCAGCAGCCAAGTAAGCGGATTCCAAGAGACCCAGTACTTC. The chain couples TRBV4-2 to TRBJ2-5; a tentative D match to TRBD2 spans 5 bases. The CDR3 holds 15 amino acids from the cysteine to the phenylalanine. The entry retains the CDR3 DNA only, 45 bases that are in frame from base 1. The CDR1 and CDR2 encoded by the germline V gene are LGHNA and YNFKEQ. V and J lose 1 base and 1 base, and a span of 10 bases separates them.